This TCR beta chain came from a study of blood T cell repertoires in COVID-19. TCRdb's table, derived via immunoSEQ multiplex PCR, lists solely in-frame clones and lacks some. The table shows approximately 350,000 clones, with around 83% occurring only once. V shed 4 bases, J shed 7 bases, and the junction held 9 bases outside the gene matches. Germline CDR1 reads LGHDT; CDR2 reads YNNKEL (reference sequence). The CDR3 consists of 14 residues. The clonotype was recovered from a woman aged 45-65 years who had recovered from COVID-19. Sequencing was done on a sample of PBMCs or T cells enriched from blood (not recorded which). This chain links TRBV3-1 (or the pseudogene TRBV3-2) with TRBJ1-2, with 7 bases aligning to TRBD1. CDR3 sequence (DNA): TGTGCCAGCAGCCGGGGACAGATACTAGGTGGCTACACCTTC. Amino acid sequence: CASSRGQILGGYTF.